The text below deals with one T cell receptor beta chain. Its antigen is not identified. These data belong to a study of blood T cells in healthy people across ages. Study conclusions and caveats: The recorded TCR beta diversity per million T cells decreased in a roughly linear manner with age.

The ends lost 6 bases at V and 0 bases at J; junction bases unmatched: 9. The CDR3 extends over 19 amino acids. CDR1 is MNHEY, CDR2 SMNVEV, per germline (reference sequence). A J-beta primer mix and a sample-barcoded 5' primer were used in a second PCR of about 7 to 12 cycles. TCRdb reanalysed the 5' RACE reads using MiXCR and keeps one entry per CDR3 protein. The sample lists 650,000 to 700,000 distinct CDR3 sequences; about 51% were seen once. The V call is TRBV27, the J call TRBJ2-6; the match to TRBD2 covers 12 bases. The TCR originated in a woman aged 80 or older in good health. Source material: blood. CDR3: CASRPDGLAGSSGANVLTF. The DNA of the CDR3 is TGTGCCAGCAGACCCGATGGACTAGCGGGGAGCTCTGGGGCCAACGTCCTGACTTTC.